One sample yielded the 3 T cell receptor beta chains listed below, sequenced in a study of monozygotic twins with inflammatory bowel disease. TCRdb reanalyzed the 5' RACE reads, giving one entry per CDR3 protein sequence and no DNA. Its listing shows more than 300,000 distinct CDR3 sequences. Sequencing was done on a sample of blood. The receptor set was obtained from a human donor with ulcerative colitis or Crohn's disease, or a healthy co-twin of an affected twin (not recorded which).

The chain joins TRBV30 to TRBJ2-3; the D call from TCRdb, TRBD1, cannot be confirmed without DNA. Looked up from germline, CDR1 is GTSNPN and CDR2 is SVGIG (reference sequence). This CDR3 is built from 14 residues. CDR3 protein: CAWSQGVSGDTQYF.

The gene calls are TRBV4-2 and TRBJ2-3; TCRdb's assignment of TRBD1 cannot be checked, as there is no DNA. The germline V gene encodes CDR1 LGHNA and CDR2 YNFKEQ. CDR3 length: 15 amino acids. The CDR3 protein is CASSPSGGPPDTQYF.

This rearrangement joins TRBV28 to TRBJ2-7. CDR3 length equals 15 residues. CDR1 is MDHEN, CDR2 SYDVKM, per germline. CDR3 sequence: CASSLSRVGLYEQYF.